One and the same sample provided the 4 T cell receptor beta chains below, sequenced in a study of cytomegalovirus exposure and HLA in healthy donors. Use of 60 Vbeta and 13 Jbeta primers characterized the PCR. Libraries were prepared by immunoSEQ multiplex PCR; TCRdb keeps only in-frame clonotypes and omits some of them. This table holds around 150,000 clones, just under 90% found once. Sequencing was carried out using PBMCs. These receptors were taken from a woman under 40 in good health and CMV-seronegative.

CDR3 region: CASSLAGGAGGYTF. CDR3 nucleotides: TGTGCCAGCAGCTTGGCCGGAGGGGCTGGTGGCTACACCTTC. The rearrangement uses TRBV5-6 and TRBJ1-2; the D gene is possibly TRBD1 (5 bases). CDR1 and CDR2 from the germline V gene are SGHDT and YYEEEE. V was clipped by 0 bases and J by 7 bases, with 13 bases between them. The CDR3 covers 14 residues. Full variable domain (rest looked up from reference TRBV5-6 and TRBJ1-2): DAGVTQSPTHLIKTRGQQVTLRCSPKSGHDTVSWYQQALGQGPQFIFQYYEEEERQRGNFPDRFSGHQFPNYSSELNVNALLLGDSALYLCASSLAGGAGGYTFGSGTRLTVV.

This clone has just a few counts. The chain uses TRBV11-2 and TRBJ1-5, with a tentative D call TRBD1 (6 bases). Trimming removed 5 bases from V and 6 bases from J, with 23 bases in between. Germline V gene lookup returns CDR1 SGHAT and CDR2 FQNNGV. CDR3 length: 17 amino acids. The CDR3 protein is CASSLGDTGTLIQPQHF. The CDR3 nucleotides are TGTGCCAGCAGCCTAGGGGACACCGGGACGTTAATTCAGCCCCAGCATTTT.

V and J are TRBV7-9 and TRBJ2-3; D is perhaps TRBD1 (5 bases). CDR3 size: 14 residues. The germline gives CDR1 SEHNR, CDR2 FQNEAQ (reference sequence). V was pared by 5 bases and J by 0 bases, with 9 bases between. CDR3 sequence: CASSLRVSTDTQYF. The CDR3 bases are TGTGCCAGCAGCCTCAGGGTTAGCACAGATACGCAGTATTTT.

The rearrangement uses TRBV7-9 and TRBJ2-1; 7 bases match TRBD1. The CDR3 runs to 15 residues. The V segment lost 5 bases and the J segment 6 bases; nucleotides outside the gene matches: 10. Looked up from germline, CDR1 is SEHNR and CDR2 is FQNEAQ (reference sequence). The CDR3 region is CASSPQGGPSNEQFF. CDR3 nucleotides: TGTGCCAGCAGCCCTCAAGGGGGCCCGTCCAATGAGCAGTTCTTC.